This T cell receptor beta chain came from a study of cytomegalovirus exposure and HLA in healthy donors (dated by TCRdb to about 2017). Notes on the research overall: According to an earlier analysis of 587 of the donors, about 179 million T cells yielded roughly 100 million unique TCR beta sequences and around 300 Gb of sequence data. About 280 gigabases of sequencing data and around 80 million unique TCR sequences made up an early release that covered several hundred HLA-typed donors. Among the roughly 400 genotyped donors, around 81% belonged to the genetic ancestry cluster associated with self-reported Caucasian donors. The study aimed to test whether cataloging public T cell receptors could reveal signatures of past pathogen exposure. The T cell repertoires of some 670 subjects were profiled by immunosequencing and related to cytomegalovirus serostatus. A separate validation cohort of 90 to 150 different subjects was used in addition to the roughly 700-subject first cohort. To predict cytomegalovirus infection status, the study combined high-throughput TCR immunosequencing, statistical association of individual TCRs with disease status, and machine learning. A later analysis re-analyzed previously published TCR beta repertoires from roughly 600 donors and added high-resolution HLA genotyping to study TCR occurrence patterns. The later analysis used no new phenotypic data to find candidate immune exposures, relying instead on TCR beta sequences and their occurrence across donors. An earlier analysis of approximately 580 of the donors used high-throughput TCR beta sequencing to judge whether each TCR beta V gene segment behaved as functional or pseudogenic. Donor age, sex, ethnicity and CMV serostatus were compiled together with the repertoire data. In a later genetic analysis, genome-wide SNP genotypes for about 55% of the roughly 700 donors were used, and that subset was treated as a discovery cohort. Every repertoire in the discovery cohort had been generated on one and the same sequencing platform. HLA typing included class I and class II loci at four-digit resolution. Typing coverage varied by locus: roughly 620-640 donors for A, B, C, DRB1 and DQB1; around 560 for DQA1; more than 600 for DPA1; around 490 for DPB1. Roughly 5 DR-DQ haplotypes were handled as single units for association and clustering, since linkage in the cohort was strong. Among some 400 genotyped donors of the cohort, an average of about 240,000 unique TCR beta nucleotide sequences were sequenced per donor, roughly a sixth of them non-productive. Overall results and qualifications from the work: While some public TCRs were present in many individuals, most TCR sequences turned up only very rarely across donors. Compared with the roughly 700-donor mean, donors in an Asian-associated ancestry cluster had fewer N-insertions in productive TCRs, according to a later genetic analysis. Specific HLA alleles were associated with roughly 17,000 TCR beta sequences at a false discovery rate of 0.05 in a later analysis. A further reported finding was that TCR beta sequences accurately predicted the HLA-A and HLA-B alleles for most subjects in the first cohort. V-gene and J-gene trimming of TCR beta chains was associated with a missense DCLRE1C variant in a later genetic analysis, and the association was replicated in an independent cohort. In a later analysis, several top co-occurrence clusters were reported to appear linked to parvovirus B19, influenza, CMV and Epstein-Barr virus. Immune exposure information for the cohort was limited to CMV serostatus. Strong co-occurrence of HLA alleles, especially DR and DQ, made assigning TCR associations to individual alleles difficult. Most CMV-associated TCR beta chains appeared to be HLA-restricted in a later analysis, and the HLA associations seemed to be driven largely by CMV exposure. Only TCR beta chains were sequenced in this cohort, and the absence of alpha or paired-chain data limited detectable features. The authors suggested that the approach could potentially be extended to other disease states and immunological phenotypes. Roughly uniform sequencing depth across donors was assumed in presence/absence analyses, although this assumption may not hold. The study gave a list of under 200 TCR beta chains associated with cytomegalovirus. A later analysis found that TCR association rates varied across HLA loci, with DRB1 alleles showing the most associated TCRs and HLA-C alleles the fewest. HLA typing was unavailable for some donors at each locus, so association tests used only the typed subset. Around 16 rarely observed V segments, including chromosome 9 orphons, were excluded from the earlier analysis of approximately 500 of the donors because counts were too low. A cluster of highly shared sequence variants was judged likely to represent a technical artifact of the sequencing pipeline. Linkage disequilibrium might explain the correlated functional status among segregating V segments, but an unknown experimental factor could not be ruled out. In a later analysis, HLA-associated TCR beta chains showed more clonal expansion and lower generation probabilities than non-associated chains that were equally common. An earlier analysis of 450 to 750 of the donors showed that most TCR beta V segments appeared in productive rearrangements either about 87% or about 30% of the time, which broadly matched IMGT annotations. The classifier was reported to diagnose cytomegalovirus status with high specificity and sensitivity in both the original cohort and the validation cohort. Some IMGT-functional V segments, including TRBV6-2 and TRBV6-3, could not be told apart with the 87-base-pair reads, so those segments were excluded. In vitro tests confirmed that a few of the cytomegalovirus-associated TCR beta chains recognize cytomegalovirus antigens.

This clone was picked up one time. No antigen is known for it. The record has no base qualities; no much larger clone is one base away. Taken from cysteine to phenylalanine, the CDR3 has 16 residues. The retained sequence is limited to the CDR3, 48 bases, with the frame set at the first base. V is cut by 5 bases and J by 2 bases, and the space between the germline ends is 19 bases. Taken from the germline V gene, the CDR1 and CDR2 loops are SGHTA and FQGNSA. The cohort consisted of 600 or so healthy bone marrow donors. At the time of sampling, all cohort members were nominally healthy, though unrecorded immune exposures were likely present. The donor tested CMV seropositive, placing the donor among the 289 seropositive members of the cohort. Each donor provided a peripheral blood sample, and peripheral blood mononuclear cells were used for TCR beta sequencing. Genomic DNA was extracted from the blood cell samples with the Qiagen DNeasy Blood Extraction Kit.

The protocol used for the library was the immunoSEQ multiplex PCR assay. For the multiplex PCR, a mixture combining 60 forward primers for TCR Vbeta segments and 13 reverse primers for TCR Jbeta segments was used. A multiplex PCR assay on genomic DNA amplified the CDR3 region of rearranged TCR beta genes. Amplified TCR beta libraries were sequenced as 87-base-pair reads on the Illumina HiSeq System. Turning to the authors' computational methods: In a later analysis, 77 million or so unique TCR beta chains were counted across the approximately 640 repertoires, and some 10 million of these chains were shared by at least two donors. Raw reads were error-corrected and collapsed into unique sequences by a nearest-neighbor algorithm in which closely related sequences were merged to remove PCR and sequencing errors. CDR3 sequences were aligned to IMGT reference sequences to assign V, D and J gene segments. For a sequence to be retained, a match of at least six nucleotides to both a V gene segment and a J gene segment was required. Rearrangements were called productive when the CDR3 lacked stop codons and stayed in frame with V and J; all others were non-productive. CDR3 was defined by IMGT convention, running from the second conserved V-encoded cysteine to the conserved J-encoded phenylalanine. Sequences without an unambiguous match to a single V gene segment were excluded from the earlier analysis of 450 to 750 of the donors. In an earlier analysis of approximately 610 of the donors, V segments were called functional above 56.7% productive rearrangements and were called segregating when the between-donor standard deviation exceeded 5%. To diagnose cytomegalovirus status from the catalog of TCR beta chain sequences, a statistical classification framework was built. V and J gene assignment, in a later analysis, came from comparing TCR nucleotide sequences with IMGT/GENE-DB human TR gene sequences. Using the TCRdist pipeline, a later analysis assigned CDR3 sequences along with most-parsimonious VDJ recombination scenarios. In a later analysis, each TCR beta chain was defined by its CDR3 amino acid sequence together with its V-gene family, and reads without a unique V-gene family were excluded. As a way to deal with suspected cross-contamination and a sequencing artifact, a later analysis dropped more than 500 nucleotide sequences that were highly shared and had low generation probability. In a later analysis, a clonal expansion index was calculated for each public chain from normalized within-repertoire ranks of inferred template counts. In a later analysis, generation probabilities were computed with a VDJ recombination model fitted to out-of-frame rearrangements, and the resulting probabilities were checked against IGoR. A later analysis scored TCR-TCR, TCR-HLA and TCR-CMV co-occurrence with hypergeometric tests, applying a repertoire-size bias correction to TCR pairs. In a later analysis, false discovery rates were estimated by permuting HLA or CMV assignments 20 times. In a later analysis, co-occurring TCRs were grouped using DBSCAN, with TCRdist sequence similarity added in when clustering inside HLA-allele-positive subsets. For co-occurrence clustering, repertoires with fewer than 30,000 or more than 120,000 public chains were excluded, along with four to six repertoires with anomalous nucleotide sharing. TCRdb provides this immuneACCESS table in a form limited to in-frame rearrangements. Some clones are lacking; in checked studies, under half of them reflect an unresolved V gene, and why the rest are absent is not known. V, J and clone size reflect that table, while D and trimming were determined from the DNA. In all, the sample holds more than 140,000 clones, and 64% of those were seen once. The ten biggest clones cover around 3% of the sample.

The sequencing sample was made of PBMCs. The chain links TRBV7-2 with TRBJ2-7, with a weak D call of TRBD2 (6 bases match). The sequence was collected from a woman aged 25 to 39 in good health and CMV-seropositive. The nucleotide sequence is given as TGTGCCAGCAGCCCCCGGGCGGGGACGCGCCCCTACGAGCAGTACTTC. The translation is CASSPRAGTRPYEQYF.